This T cell receptor (beta chain) was found in a study of regulatory and conventional T cells in RAG deficiency. Genomic DNA came from blood regulatory T cells gated CD4+ CD25-high CD127-low. This CDR3 is 14 amino acids long. The germline V gene has CDR1 LNHDA and CDR2 SQIVND (reference sequence). Of note for this clone: Its antigen is unidentified. Mismatch with germline at one junction end may stem from a read error.

Study results and caveats: In Omenn syndrome, Treg and Tconv repertoires overlapped >75%. In Omenn syndrome, sorted "Tregs" may be peripherally activated cells. Shannon entropy fell and Simpson indices rose in RAG-deficient patients.

Using immunoSEQ multiplex PCR, the repertoire was profiled, and TCRdb retains in-frame clones only, with some absent. The sample has some 20,000 clones, approximately 86% seen once; the top ten hold under 1.5%. This same sample was also taken into another study, of regulatory T cells. That study reports: Primers: 52 TRBV forward and 13 TRBJ reverse.

The sequenced sample was Tregs sorted from blood. This TCR was sampled from a human donor in good health. The gene calls are TRBV19 and TRBJ1-3, with D possibly being TRBD1 (6 bases). The chain's CDR3 is CASSNPGAGNAIYF. In nucleotides, the CDR3 is TGTGCCAGTAGTAACCCAGGGGCTGGAAACGCCATATATTTT.